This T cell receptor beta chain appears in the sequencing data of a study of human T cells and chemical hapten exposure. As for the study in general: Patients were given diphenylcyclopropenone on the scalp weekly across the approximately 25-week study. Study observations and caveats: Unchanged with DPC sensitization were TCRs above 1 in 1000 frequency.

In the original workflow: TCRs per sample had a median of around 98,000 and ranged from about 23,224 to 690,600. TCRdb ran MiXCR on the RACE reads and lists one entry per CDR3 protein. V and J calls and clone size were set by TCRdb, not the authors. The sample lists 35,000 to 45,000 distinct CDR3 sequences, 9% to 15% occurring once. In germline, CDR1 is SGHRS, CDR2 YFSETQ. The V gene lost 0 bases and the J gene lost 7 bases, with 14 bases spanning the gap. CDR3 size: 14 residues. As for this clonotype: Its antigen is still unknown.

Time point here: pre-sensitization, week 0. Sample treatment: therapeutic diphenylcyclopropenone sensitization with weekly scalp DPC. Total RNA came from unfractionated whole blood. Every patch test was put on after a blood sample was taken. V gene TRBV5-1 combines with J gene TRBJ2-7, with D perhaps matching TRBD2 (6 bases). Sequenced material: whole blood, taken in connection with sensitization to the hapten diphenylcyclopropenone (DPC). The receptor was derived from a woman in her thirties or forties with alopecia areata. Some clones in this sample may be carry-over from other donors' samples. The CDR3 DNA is TGCGCCAGCAGCTTGGAAGGAGGGCAGCGGGAGCAGTACTTC. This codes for CASSLEGGQREQYF.